The 9 T cell receptor beta chains below come from one sample, sequenced in a study of blood T cell repertoires in COVID-19 (dated by TCRdb to the early 2020s). Receptor amplification or capture employed the immunoSEQ multiplex PCR assay. The table comes from immuneACCESS by way of TCRdb, which keeps in-frame sequences with V and J called. Part of the clones is missing from these tables; in studies checked, under half for an unresolved V gene and the rest for unknown reasons. This sample is represented by roughly 110,000 clones; about four fifths of them were singletons. In total, the top ten clones hold under 11% of the sample. The sequencing sample was made of peripheral blood. The receptors here all came from a human donor in a cohort sampled during active COVID-19.

The chain employs TRBV25-1 and TRBJ1-2; 9 nucleotides line up with TRBD1. Losses at the gene ends were 7 bases for V and 4 bases for J; bases not matched to a gene: 4. Germline assignment: CDR1 MGHDK and CDR2 SYGVNS. The CDR3 runs to 13 residues. The CDR3 nucleotides are TGTGCCAGCACACCGACAGGGGGCTATGGCTACACCTTC. Protein: CASTPTGGYGYTF.

J is TRBJ2-7 and V is TRBV11-1; possibly TRBD1 for D (6 bases). Germline CDR1 reads SGHAT; CDR2 reads FQDESV (reference sequence). CDR3 length: 15 residues. The V end lost 1 base, the J end lost 0 bases, and 10 bases lay between the germline ends. CDR3 loop: CASSLEDSSSYEQYF. The CDR3 DNA reads as TGTGCCAGCAGCTTAGAGGACAGTAGCTCCTACGAGCAGTACTTC.

This chain links TRBV9 with TRBJ2-1; 16 nucleotides agree with TRBD2. The CDR3 extends over 18 amino acids. With V trimmed by 4 bases and J by 1 base, 5 bases remained unmatched. Germline lookup yields CDR1 SGDLS and CDR2 YYNGEE. CDR3 sequence reads: CASSLGTSGRDSYNEQFF. The CDR3 coding sequence is TGTGCCAGCAGCCTGGGGACTAGCGGGAGGGATTCCTACAATGAGCAGTTCTTC.

The rearrangement joins TRBV27 to TRBJ2-1, with TRBD2 matching 8 bases. The CDR3 covers 14 residues. Trimming cost V 6 bases and J 3 bases; bases outside gene matches: 4. Germline CDR1 reads MNHEY; CDR2 reads SMNVEV (reference sequence). CDR3 coding DNA: TGTGCCAGCAGCAGTAGCGGGAACTACAATGAGCAGTTCTTC. As protein: CASSSSGNYNEQFF.

This sequence joins TRBV5-1 and TRBJ1-6, with 10 bases that match TRBD1. Per germline, CDR1 SGHRS and CDR2 YFSETQ. The J segment lost 9 bases and the V segment lost 2 bases, leaving 11 bases of the junction unmatched. The CDR3 has 17 residues. The CDR3 bases are TGCGCCAGCAGCTTATTACCGGGACAGGGGTTTCTTTCACCCCTCCACTTT. Protein product: CASSLLPGQGFLSPLHF.

The chain couples TRBV13 to TRBJ1-2; D gene uncertain. The V end was cut by 5 bases, the J end by 2 bases, with 12 bases between. Germline values: CDR1 PRHDT, CDR2 FYEKMQ (reference sequence). CDR3 length equals 14 residues. CDR3 protein: CASSPRHVNYGYTF. The DNA of the CDR3 is TGTGCCAGCAGCCCAAGACATGTAAACTATGGCTACACCTTC.

The chain joins TRBV5-1 to TRBJ2-5, with TRBD1 matching 7 bases. Trimming took 6 bases from V and 2 from J; bases not matched to a gene: 13. Germline V gene lookup returns CDR1 SGHRS and CDR2 YFSETQ. The CDR3 loop spans 16 amino acids. The CDR3 sequence: CASTFEGTQGQETQYF. The CDR3 DNA is TGCGCCAGCACCTTCGAGGGGACACAGGGGCAAGAGACCCAGTACTTC.

The count of this clone is one. This chain connects TRBV5-1 to TRBJ2-7; D gene ambiguous. Trimming removed 0 bases from V and 0 bases from J, with 4 bases in between. Per germline, CDR1 SGHRS and CDR2 YFSETQ. CDR3 length: 13 residues. The CDR3 region is CASSLDNSYEQYF. As DNA, the CDR3 is TGCGCCAGCAGCTTGGACAACTCCTACGAGCAGTACTTC. The complete variable domain, with remaining parts taken from reference TRBV5-1 and TRBJ2-7, reads KAGVTQTPRYLIKTRGQQVTLSCSPISGHRSVSWYQQTPGQGLQFLFEYFSETQRNKGNFPGRFSGRQFSNSRSEMNVSTLELGDSALYLCASSLDNSYEQYFGPGTRLTVT.

The rearrangement joins TRBV2 to TRBJ1-1, with D unresolved. CDR3 length equals 14 residues. From germline, CDR1 is SNHLY and CDR2 FYNNEI. Trimming took 5 bases from V and 4 from J, leaving 14 bases between them. The CDR3 nucleotides read TGTGCCAGCAGTTTGCGGGAGGCGGGCACTGAAGCTTTCTTT. Its translation: CASSLREAGTEAFF.